These T cell receptor beta chains were read from a single sample in a study of blood T cell repertoires in COVID-19. Repertoires were generated with immunoSEQ multiplex PCR, while TCRdb's copy carries only in-frame clones and drops some. The repertoire holds fewer than 110,000 clones, 84% seen once, with about an eighth in the top ten. The sequencing sample was made of peripheral blood. These receptors were collected from a human donor in a cohort sampled during active or convalescent COVID-19. Both conserved end residues are part of each CDR3. Fields, in order: J gene, D gene, clone size, V gene, CDR3 DNA, CDR3 protein. D genes are given only for firm matches. Not every row has a clone size; where given, it reads once, few, many or a size class.

>TRBJ2-2|-|-|TRBV6-5
TGTGCCAGCAGCCCCGACAGAAGAAACACCGGGGAGCTGTTTTTT
CASSPDRRNTGELFF
>TRBJ1-6|TRBD1|few|TRBV5-1
TGCGCCAGCAGCATCGTACAGGGGGCCAATTCACCCCTCCACTTT
CASSIVQGANSPLHF
>TRBJ1-3|-|few|TRBV14
TGTGCCAGCAGCCGCGGGGGGCTCCACGGAAACACCATATATTTT
CASSRGGLHGNTIYF
>TRBJ2-3|TRBD2|-|TRBV7-8
TGTGCCAGCAGCCCCCGCCCTAGCGGGCTTGGAGATACGCAGTATTTT
CASSPRPSGLGDTQYF
>TRBJ2-1|TRBD2|-|TRBV11-2
TGTGCCAGCAGCTTAGGTGGCGGGGGGGCGCAAAATGAGCAGTTCTTC
CASSLGGGGAQNEQFF
>TRBJ2-2|-|once|TRBV27
TGTGCCAGCAGTTTAAGGGGACAACTTGCCGGGGAGCTGTTTTTT
CASSLRGQLAGELFF
>TRBJ2-1|TRBD2|few|TRBV27
TGTGCCAGCAGTGCCGGACTAGCAGGCTACAATGAGCAGTTCTTC
CASSAGLAGYNEQFF
>TRBJ1-3|-|-|TRBV19
TGTGCCAGTAGTATTATTGGGGGACTCAACGCTGGAAACACCATATATTTT
CASSIIGGLNAGNTIYF
>TRBJ2-5|TRBD2|-|TRBV6-1
TGTGCCAGCAGTGAAGGCGGGGGGCAAGAGACCCAGTACTTC
CASSEGGGQETQYF
>TRBJ2-5|TRBD1|-|TRBV4-1
TGCGCCAGCAGCCAAATCAGGGGGAAGGAGACCCAGTACTTC
CASSQIRGKETQYF
>TRBJ2-4|TRBD1|-|TRBV5-1
TGCGCCAGCAGCGCACCCGGGACAGATATTCAGTACTTC
CASSAPGTDIQYF
>TRBJ1-2|-|once|TRBV4-3
TGCGCCAGCAGCCAAGATAGACCCGGGGGTTATGGCTGCACCTTC
CASSQDRPGGYGCTF
>TRBJ2-1|TRBD1|-|TRBV6-5
TGTGCCAGCAGTTACAGGGCAGGGGGCAATGAGCAGTTCTTC
CASSYRAGGNEQFF
>TRBJ2-3|TRBD2|-|TRBV6-5
TGTGCCAGCAGTTGGAGCGGGGGGCCCACAGATACGCAGTATTTT
CASSWSGGPTDTQYF
>TRBJ1-5|TRBD1|-|TRBV2
TGTGCCAGCAGGGAGGGACAGATTAGCAATCAGCCCCAGCATTTT
CASREGQISNQPQHF
>TRBJ2-2|-|-|TRBV30
TGTGCCTGGAGTGGCGGGGCGCGGGGCGGGGAGCTGTTTTTT
CAWSGGARGGELFF
>TRBJ1-1|-|-|TRBV29-1
TGCAGCGTTGAAGACCAGTACACTGAAGCTTTCTTT
CSVEDQYTEAFF
>TRBJ1-2|TRBD1|-|TRBV27
TGTGCCAGCAGTTCGGGACAGCTCTATGGCTACACCTTC
CASSSGQLYGYTF
>TRBJ1-5|-|few|TRBV28
TGTGCCAGCGGGAGGGACGGAAATCAGCCCCAGCATTTT
CASGRDGNQPQHF
>TRBJ2-6|-|-|TRBV19
TGTGCCAGTAGTCTACACAGGGACTCTGGGGCCAACGTCCTGACTTTC
CASSLHRDSGANVLTF
>TRBJ1-5|TRBD1|once|TRBV24-1
TGTGCCACCAGTGATCAACGTCAGGGGGTGAATCAGCCCCAGCATTTT
CATSDQRQGVNQPQHF
>TRBJ1-2|TRBD1|-|TRBV7-9
TGTGCCAGCAGAGTGACAGGGGACGATGGCTACACCTTC
CASRVTGDDGYTF
>TRBJ2-3|-|few|TRBV7-7
TGTGCTAGCAGCCCCAGCACCAGACCAGGGGATACGCAGTATTTT
CASSPSTRPGDTQYF
>TRBJ1-2|-|-|TRBV11-2
TGTGCCAGCAGCTTAGCCTCCCAGGGTAGAAGTAACTATGGCTACACCTTC
CASSLASQGRSNYGYTF
>TRBJ2-5|TRBD1|-|TRBV27
TGTGCCAGCTGGACAGGACAGTACCAAGAGACCCAGTACTTC
CASWTGQYQETQYF
>TRBJ2-1|TRBD2|-|TRBV9
TGTGCCAGCAGCGTAGCTACAGTAGCGGGGCGTCCAGAGATCTACAATGAGCAGTTCTTC
CASSVATVAGRPEIYNEQFF
>TRBJ1-2|-|-|TRBV24-1
TGTGCCACCAGGGGGAGTTCTGACTATGGCTACACCTTC
CATRGSSDYGYTF
>TRBJ1-5|-|-|TRBV6-5
TGTGCCAGCAGAGACGGGAAACGGCAGCCCCAGCATTTT
CASRDGKRQPQHF
>TRBJ1-1|-|once|TRBV5-6
TGTGCCAGCAGCCCACTTGAGGCAGGGGAGTTAAGCACTGAAGCTTTCTTT
CASSPLEAGELSTEAFF
>TRBJ1-3|TRBD1|-|TRBV5-1
TGCGCCAGCAGCTTGGGGTCAGGGGGCACTGGAAACACCATATATTTT
CASSLGSGGTGNTIYF
>TRBJ1-2|-|-|TRBV15
TGTGCCACACGACAGATGCCTGGTGGCTACACCTTC
CATRQMPGGYTF
>TRBJ2-5|-|-|TRBV19
TGTGCCAGTAGAGGGGTAGGGGAGACCCAGTACTTC
CASRGVGETQYF
>TRBJ2-7|-|-|TRBV11-3
TGTGCCAGCAGAGAGCGGGACAACGCCTACGAGCAGTACTTC
CASRERDNAYEQYF
>TRBJ1-3|-|-|TRBV6-6
TGTGCCAGCAGTTACGAGGCGTCTGGAAACACCATATATTTT
CASSYEASGNTIYF
>TRBJ2-5|TRBD1|-|TRBV11-3
TGTGCCAGCAGCTCTAGAGGGGGCTGGGAGACCCAGTACTTC
CASSSRGGWETQYF
>TRBJ1-1|-|-|TRBV9
TGTGCCAGCAGCCCCCTCGTAGGGAGCACTGAAGCTTTCTTT
CASSPLVGSTEAFF
>TRBJ2-1|TRBD1|-|TRBV2
TGTGCCATCCGATACGACAGGGGCGTCTACAATGAGCAGTTCTTC
CAIRYDRGVYNEQFF
>TRBJ2-5|TRBD2|once|TRBV3-1/TRBV3-2
TGTGCCAGCAGCCAAGAGGGTCTGCGGGGGGGCCAAGAGACCCAGTACTTC
CASSQEGLRGGQETQYF
>TRBJ2-5|TRBD2|-|TRBV7-2
TGTGCCAGCAGACCCGCGGGGGGCCGAGAGACCCAGTACTTC
CASRPAGGRETQYF
>TRBJ1-4|-|-|TRBV4-1
TGCGCCAGCGCCAGCGGCCGGGCGAATGGTGAAAAACTGTTTTTT
CASASGRANGEKLFF
>TRBJ1-1|-|-|TRBV18
TGTGCCAGCTCACCAACTTCCTCCAACACTGAAGCTTTCTTT
CASSPTSSNTEAFF
>TRBJ1-3|-|-|TRBV6-5
TGTGCCAGCAGTCCCTGGAGGGTGTTGGGAAACACCATATATTTT
CASSPWRVLGNTIYF
>TRBJ1-1|-|-|TRBV7-6
TGTGCCAGCAGTCAGAATATAAACACTGAAGCTTTCTTT
CASSQNINTEAFF
>TRBJ1-2|TRBD1|-|TRBV4-3
TGCGCCAGCAGCCAAGCCGGACAGGGCCTTGGCTACACCTTC
CASSQAGQGLGYTF
>TRBJ1-2|-|-|TRBV2
TGTGCCAGCAGTGTGCGGGGGGCCGGCTATGGCTACACCTTC
CASSVRGAGYGYTF
>TRBJ1-2|TRBD1|medium-sized|TRBV6-6
TGTGCCAGCGGGACAGGGAAGAGAGATGGCTACACCTTC
CASGTGKRDGYTF
>TRBJ2-1|TRBD2|-|TRBV11-2
TGTGCCAGCAGTCCCCAGGGGCTAGCGGGGGGCTACAATGAGCAGTTCTTC
CASSPQGLAGGYNEQFF
>TRBJ1-1|-|-|TRBV9
TGTGCCAGCAGCGTAAATTCAGGGAACACTGAAGCTTTCTTT
CASSVNSGNTEAFF
>TRBJ2-7|-|-|TRBV19
TGTGCCAGTAGTAGAGGACAAGGGGTGGGAAGTACCTACGAGCAGTACTTC
CASSRGQGVGSTYEQYF
>TRBJ1-3|-|-|TRBV7-9
TGTGCCAGCACCCTACTTAGAGGACAGAATTTT
CASTLLRGQNF
>TRBJ1-5|-|many|TRBV4-2
TGTGCCAGCAGCCAACCCCCGTATGGCAATCAGCCCCAGCATTTT
CASSQPPYGNQPQHF
>TRBJ2-5|TRBD1|-|TRBV5-6
TGTGCCAGCAGCTCCGCATTCGGGACAGGGGATGAGACCCAGTACTTC
CASSSAFGTGDETQYF
>TRBJ2-3|TRBD2|-|TRBV27
TGTGCCAGCAGTTTATGGACTAGCGCCACAGATACGCAGTATTTT
CASSLWTSATDTQYF
>TRBJ1-3|-|-|TRBV19
TGTGCCAGTAGTATATCGCGGAGCTCTGGAAACACCATATATTTT
CASSISRSSGNTIYF
>TRBJ2-7|-|-|TRBV19
TGTGCCAGTAGTCCCAGGGCGGACCGAACCTACGAGCAGTACTTC
CASSPRADRTYEQYF
>TRBJ2-1|TRBD2|-|TRBV7-9
TGTGCCAGCAGCTTAGCGGACCTAGCGGGGTTAGATGAGCAGTTCTTC
CASSLADLAGLDEQFF